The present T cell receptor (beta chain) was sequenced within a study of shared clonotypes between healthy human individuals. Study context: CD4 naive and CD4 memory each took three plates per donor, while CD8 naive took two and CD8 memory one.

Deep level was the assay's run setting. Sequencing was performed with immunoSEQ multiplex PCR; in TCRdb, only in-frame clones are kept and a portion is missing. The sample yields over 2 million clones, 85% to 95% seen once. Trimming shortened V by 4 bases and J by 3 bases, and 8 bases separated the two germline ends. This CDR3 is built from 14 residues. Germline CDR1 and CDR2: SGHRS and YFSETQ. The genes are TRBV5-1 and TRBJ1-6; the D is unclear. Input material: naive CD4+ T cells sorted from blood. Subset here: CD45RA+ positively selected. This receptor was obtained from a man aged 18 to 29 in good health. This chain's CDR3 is CASSERSYNSPLHF. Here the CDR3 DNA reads TGCGCCAGCAGCGAACGAAGCTATAATTCACCCCTCCACTTT.